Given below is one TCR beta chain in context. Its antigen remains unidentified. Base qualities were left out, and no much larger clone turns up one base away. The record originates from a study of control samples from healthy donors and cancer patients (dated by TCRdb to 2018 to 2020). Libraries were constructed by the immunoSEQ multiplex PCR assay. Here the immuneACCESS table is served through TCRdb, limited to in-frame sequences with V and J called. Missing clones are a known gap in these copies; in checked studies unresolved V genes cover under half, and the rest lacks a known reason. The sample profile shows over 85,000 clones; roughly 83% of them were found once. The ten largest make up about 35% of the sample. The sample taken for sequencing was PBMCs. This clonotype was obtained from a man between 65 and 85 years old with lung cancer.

The CDR3 in this case is CASRRTGGATDTQYF. The sequence in DNA is TGTGCCAGCAGGAGGACGGGGGGGGCTACAGATACGCAGTATTTT. The V and J genes are TRBV2 and TRBJ2-3; a stretch of 8 junction bases matches TRBD2. CDR1 SNHLY and CDR2 FYNNEI were looked up in the germline V gene. The germline V end is reduced by 6 bases and the J end by 3 bases; junction bases left unmatched: 8. The CDR3 sequence holds 15 residues, the cysteine and phenylalanine included. The retained sequence is limited to the CDR3, 45 bases, with the frame set at the first base.